Each of the 5 T cell receptor beta chains below was sequenced from the same sample in a study of cytomegalovirus exposure and HLA in healthy donors. The PCR was carried out with 60 Vbeta primers and 13 Jbeta primers. The method was immunoSEQ multiplex PCR; TCRdb's version includes in-frame clones alone and lacks a portion of them. The table lists about 130,000 clones, approximately 84% of them singletons. Sequenced input: PBMCs. Every receptor here comes from a woman in her thirties or forties in good health and CMV-seronegative.

J is TRBJ2-2 and V is TRBV5-4, with a weak D call TRBD2 (6 bases). Germline lookup yields CDR1 SGHNT and CDR2 YYREEE (reference sequence). Trimming removed 2 bases from V and 7 bases from J, with 12 bases in between. The CDR3 has 14 amino acids. The CDR3 loop is CASSLTGGNGELFF. CDR3 sequence (DNA): TGTGCCAGCAGCTTAACCGGGGGAAACGGGGAGCTGTTTTTT.

This clone was recorded once. The chain links TRBV7-3 to TRBJ2-5; 9 nucleotides match TRBD2. Germline V gives CDR1 SGHTA, CDR2 FQGTGA. J lost 4 bases, V lost 3 bases, and 6 bases had no gene match. This CDR3 spans 15 amino acids. The CDR3 DNA reads TGTGCCAGCAGCTTCGGCGGGAGGGCCATAGAGACCCAGTACTTC. It translates to CASSFGGRAIETQYF.

The V and J genes are TRBV7-2 and TRBJ2-5, with D maybe TRBD2 (6 bases). Germline V gene data show CDR1 as SGHTA and CDR2 as FQGNSA. The CDR3 consists of 15 residues. The germline V and J ends were trimmed by 2 bases and 5 bases, with 15 bases remaining between them. The CDR3, as DNA: TGTGCCAGCAGCTTATTCCCGGGGGAGACTGAGACCCAGTACTTC. Its translation is CASSLFPGETETQYF.

CDR3 in amino acids: CATTQRGSTDTQYF. The DNA for the CDR3 is TGTGCCACCACCCAGCGGGGGAGCACAGATACGCAGTATTTT. V and J are TRBV19 and TRBJ2-3; the match to TRBD2 covers 8 bases. V dropped 10 bases and J dropped 0; count of bases not matched to a gene: 6. This CDR3 has 14 amino acids. Looked up from germline, CDR1 is LNHDA and CDR2 is SQIVND (reference sequence).

V is TRBV18 and J is TRBJ2-2; D might be TRBD1 (5 bases). Germline assignment: CDR1 KGHSH and CDR2 LQKENI. The CDR3 runs 16 residues. Trimming pared 0 bases from V and 4 bases from J, leaving 12 bases between. CDR3 region: CASSPPQGRSTGELFF. Here the CDR3 DNA reads TGTGCCAGCTCACCACCGCAGGGTAGAAGCACCGGGGAGCTGTTTTTT.